The 12 T cell receptor beta chains reported below all come from one sample, sequenced in a study of B cell selection in AIRE deficiency (dated 2019 in TCRdb). Receptor amplification or capture employed the immunoSEQ multiplex PCR assay. What TCRdb holds here is the immuneACCESS table cut down to in-frame rearrangements. Part of the clones is not present; checked against another copy, under half of the missing clones reflect an unresolved V gene, and the others are unexplained. The sample data list about 21,000 clones, and approximately 94% of these were observed just once. The ten most abundant clones make up roughly 2.1% of the sample. For sorting, regulatory T cells were defined as CD4+CD25hiCD127low/negative cells. Sequenced material: Tregs sorted from PBMCs. The receptors were gathered from a human donor with AIRE deficiency.

The chain uses TRBV19 and TRBJ2-6; no clear D gene. Germline values: CDR1 LNHDA, CDR2 SQIVND (reference sequence). The CDR3 extends over 14 amino acids. V dropped 3 bases and J dropped 0 bases, with 3 bases sitting between them. The CDR3 spells CASSIVSGANVLTF. The CDR3 nucleotides are TGTGCCAGTAGTATCGTCTCTGGGGCCAACGTCCTGACTTTC.

This chain links TRBV6-1 with TRBJ2-7; D remains unclear. Looked up from germline, CDR1 is MNHNS and CDR2 is SASEGT. Between the trimmed V and J ends, which lost 5 bases and 3 bases, there was a span of 11 bases. This CDR3 has 13 amino acids. CDR3 sequence: CASSLSVGYEQYF. The CDR3 DNA reads as TGTGCCAGCAGTTTATCGGTGGGCTACGAGCAGTACTTC.

The J gene is TRBJ2-2, the V gene TRBV7-9; D is perhaps TRBD1 (7 bases). Germline V CDR1 and CDR2: SEHNR, FQNEAQ (reference sequence). The CDR3 consists of 15 residues. Trimming removed 5 bases from V and 0 bases from J, with 10 bases in between. For the CDR3, the DNA is TGTGCCAGCAGCCGCAGGGGGGCGAACACCGGGGAGCTGTTTTTT. Residues: CASSRRGANTGELFF.

This chain joins TRBV27 and TRBJ2-1; possibly TRBD1 or TRBD2 for D (5 bases each). Germline-derived CDR1 and CDR2 are MNHEY and SMNVEV (reference sequence). V gave up 6 bases and J gave up 2 bases, with 14 bases separating them. The CDR3 totals 15 residues. CDR3 residues: CASSPRDRPYNEQFF. Written as DNA, the CDR3 is TGTGCCAGCAGCCCTCGGGACCGACCCTACAATGAGCAGTTCTTC.

The chain combines TRBV7-8 with TRBJ2-7; no definite D call. The CDR3 runs 13 residues. Germline V gene sequence: CDR1 SGHVS, CDR2 FQNEAQ. With 6 bases removed from V and 3 bases from J, the gap between germline ends came to 12 bases. The DNA of the CDR3 is TGTGCCAGCAGAGCCCCACTTAGCTACGAGCAGTACTTC. Translating gives CASRAPLSYEQYF.

This clone was found once. The V gene is TRBV6-4, the J gene TRBJ2-1; D gene ambiguous. The V gene lost 6 bases and the J gene lost 9 bases, with 15 bases spanning the gap. The CDR3 loop spans 13 amino acids. Per the germline V gene, CDR1 is MRHNA and CDR2 is SNTAGT. The CDR3 DNA reads as TGTGCCAGCAGAGCGTCGGGTGATGGTGAGCAGTTCTTC. Amino acids: CASRASGDGEQFF.

The chain uses TRBV28 and TRBJ2-5, with D possibly TRBD2 on 6 matching bases. The V end lost 6 bases, the J end lost 5 bases, and 25 bases lay between the germline ends. The CDR3 sequence is 17 residues long. Germline V gene sequence: CDR1 MDHEN, CDR2 SYDVKM. The CDR3 nucleotides are TGTGCCAGCAGCCGAACGGGCTGGGAGGTTGGTAGGGAGACCCAGTACTTC. It is translated as CASSRTGWEVGRETQYF.

This clone was observed once. The V and J genes are TRBV11-2 and TRBJ2-5; 7 bases match TRBD2. The germline gives CDR1 SGHAT, CDR2 FQNNGV. The CDR3 totals 15 residues. With V trimmed by 6 bases and J by 2 bases, 9 bases remained unmatched. The CDR3 sequence: CASRAGRHPQETQYF. CDR3 DNA sequence: TGTGCCAGCAGAGCGGGGCGCCATCCTCAAGAGACCCAGTACTTC.

The chain has TRBV4-3 and TRBJ2-5, with 12 positions matching TRBD2. V trimming: 0 bases; J trimming: 4 bases; junction bases outside the gene matches: 6. Looked up from germline, CDR1 is LGHNA and CDR2 is YSLEER. The CDR3 runs 17 residues. This chain's CDR3 is CASSQDLLAGGVETQYF. CDR3 bases: TGCGCCAGCAGCCAAGATCTTCTAGCGGGAGGGGTAGAGACCCAGTACTTC.

V and J are TRBV27 and TRBJ2-1; D perhaps matches TRBD1 (5 bases). The CDR3 extends over 13 amino acids. The germline V gene has CDR1 MNHEY and CDR2 SMNVEV (reference sequence). Trimming removed 3 bases from V and 9 bases from J, with 12 bases in between. As DNA, the CDR3 is TGTGCCAGCAGTTTCAGGGTACGAGGTGAGCAGTTCTTC. Amino acids: CASSFRVRGEQFF.

The rearrangement links TRBV5-1 to TRBJ1-4; D ambiguous. Germline V gene data show CDR1 as SGHRS and CDR2 as YFSETQ. CDR3 length: 16 residues. V was clipped by 4 bases and J by 5 bases, with 18 bases between them. The CDR3, as DNA: TGCGCCAGCAGCCCCAGCAGCCTTCCTTCAAATGAAAAACTGTTTTTT. It is translated as CASSPSSLPSNEKLFF. Supplemented by reference TRBV5-1 and TRBJ1-4, the full variable domain reads KAGVTQTPRYLIKTRGQQVTLSCSPISGHRSVSWYQQTPGQGLQFLFEYFSETQRNKGNFPGRFSGRQFSNSRSEMNVSTLELGDSALYLCASSPSSLPSNEKLFFGSGTQLSVL.

This chain connects TRBV21-1 to TRBJ2-2. TRBV21-1 is described as a pseudogene. The CDR3 extends over 18 amino acids. This chain's CDR3 is CASSVEVGAGWNTGELFF. The CDR3 DNA sequence: TGTGCCAGCAGCGTGGAGGTAGGGGCGGGCTGGAACACCGGGGAGCTGTTTTTT.